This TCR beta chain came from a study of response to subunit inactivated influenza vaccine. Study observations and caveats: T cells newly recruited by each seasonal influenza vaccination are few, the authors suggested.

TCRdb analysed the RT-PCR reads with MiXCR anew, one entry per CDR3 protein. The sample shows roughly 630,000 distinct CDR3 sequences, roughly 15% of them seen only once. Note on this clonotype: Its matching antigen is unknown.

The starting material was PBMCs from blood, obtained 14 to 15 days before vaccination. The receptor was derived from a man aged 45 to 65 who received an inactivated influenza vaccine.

In DNA form, the CDR3 reads TGTGCCAGCAGCTGGGTGACAGGGTCAAATCAGCCCCAGCATTTT. As protein: CASSWVTGSNQPQHF. The rearrangement links TRBV7-2 to TRBJ1-5; 7 bases align to TRBD1. CDR1 and CDR2 (germline): SGHTA, FQGNSA. Trimming cost V 4 bases and J 4 bases; bases outside gene matches: 7. CDR3 length equals 15 residues.